One sample yielded the 3 T cell receptor beta chains listed below, sequenced in a study of shared clonotypes between healthy human individuals. Profiled with immunoSEQ multiplex PCR; TCRdb holds only in-frame clones, not every one. This table has 100,000 to 120,000 clones, about 67% appearing once. The sequenced sample was memory CD8+ T cells sorted from blood. Subset given: CD45RO+ cells pooled with CCR7-negative TemRA cells. Every receptor here comes from a woman aged 25 to 45 in good health.

The rearrangement links TRBV7-8 to TRBJ2-7, with a weak D call TRBD1 (5 bases). V lost 2 bases to trimming and J lost 6 bases, with 11 bases between them. The CDR3 is made up of 13 amino acids. Germline V gene lookup returns CDR1 SGHVS and CDR2 FQNEAQ. This CDR3 is CASSLTPGPEQYF. CDR3 sequence (DNA): TGTGCCAGCAGCTTAACCCCAGGGCCCGAGCAGTACTTC.

This clone has a handful of counts. This chain uses TRBV6-6 with TRBJ2-2; D gene ambiguous. The CDR3 is 13 residues long. In germline, CDR1 is MNHNY, CDR2 SVGAGI (reference sequence). Deletions cut 2 bases from V and 6 bases from J, with 7 bases between. As DNA, the CDR3 is TGTGCCAGCAGTTACGTCGGGTCCGGGGAGCTGTTTTTT. Encoded protein: CASSYVGSGELFF.

The rearrangement uses TRBV10-3 and TRBJ2-3; 8 nucleotides line up with TRBD1. Germline V gene data show CDR1 as ENHRY and CDR2 as SYGVKD. CDR3 length equals 14 residues. V dropped 4 bases and J dropped 5; count of bases not matched to a gene: 5. The CDR3 loop is CAISAPGGVDTQYF. CDR3 DNA: TGTGCCATCAGTGCCCCAGGGGGCGTAGATACGCAGTATTTT.